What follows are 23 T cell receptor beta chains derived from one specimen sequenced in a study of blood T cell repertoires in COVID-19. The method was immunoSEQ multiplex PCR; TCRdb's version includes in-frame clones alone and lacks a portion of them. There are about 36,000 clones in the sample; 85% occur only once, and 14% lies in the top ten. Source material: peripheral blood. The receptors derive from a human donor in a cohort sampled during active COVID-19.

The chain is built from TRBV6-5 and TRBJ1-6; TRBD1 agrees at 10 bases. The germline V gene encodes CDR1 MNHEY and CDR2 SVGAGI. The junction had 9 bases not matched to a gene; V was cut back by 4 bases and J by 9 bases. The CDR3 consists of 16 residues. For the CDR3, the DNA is TGTGCCAGCAGTTTGATAGGGACAGGGGAGGGTTCACCCCTCCACTTT. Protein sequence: CASSLIGTGEGSPLHF.

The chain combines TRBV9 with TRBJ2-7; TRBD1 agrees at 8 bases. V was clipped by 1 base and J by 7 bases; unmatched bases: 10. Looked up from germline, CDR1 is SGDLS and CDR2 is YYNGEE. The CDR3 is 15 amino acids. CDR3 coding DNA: TGTGCCAGCAGCGTATCAGGGGGCGCGACCGGGGAGCAGTACTTC. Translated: CASSVSGGATGEQYF.

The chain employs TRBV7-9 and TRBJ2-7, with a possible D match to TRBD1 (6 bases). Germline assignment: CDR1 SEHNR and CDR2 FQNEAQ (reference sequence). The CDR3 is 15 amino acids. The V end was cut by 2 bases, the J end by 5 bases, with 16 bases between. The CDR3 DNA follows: TGTGCCAGCAGCTTATGGGACATGGGGTATAACGAGCAGTACTTC. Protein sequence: CASSLWDMGYNEQYF.

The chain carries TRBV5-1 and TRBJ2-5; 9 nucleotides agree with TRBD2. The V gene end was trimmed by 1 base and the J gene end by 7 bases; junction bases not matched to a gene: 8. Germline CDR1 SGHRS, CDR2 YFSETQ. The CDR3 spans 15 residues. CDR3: CASSLRASGEGTQYF. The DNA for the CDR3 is TGCGCCAGCAGCTTGCGGGCTAGCGGGGAGGGGACCCAGTACTTC.

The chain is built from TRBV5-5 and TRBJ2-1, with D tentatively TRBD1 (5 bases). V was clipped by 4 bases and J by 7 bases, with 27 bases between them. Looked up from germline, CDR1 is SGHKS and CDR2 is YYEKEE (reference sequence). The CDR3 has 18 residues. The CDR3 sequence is CASSPFKTDPGIQNEQFF. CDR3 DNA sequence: TGTGCCAGCAGCCCCTTTAAAACGGACCCAGGGATCCAAAATGAGCAGTTCTTC. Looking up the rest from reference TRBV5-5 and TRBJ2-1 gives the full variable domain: DAGVTQSPTHLIKTRGQQVTLRCSPISGHKSVSWYQQVLGQGPQFIFQYYEKEERGRGNFPDRFSARQFPNYSSELNVNALLLGDSALYLCASSPFKTDPGIQNEQFFGPGTRLTVL.

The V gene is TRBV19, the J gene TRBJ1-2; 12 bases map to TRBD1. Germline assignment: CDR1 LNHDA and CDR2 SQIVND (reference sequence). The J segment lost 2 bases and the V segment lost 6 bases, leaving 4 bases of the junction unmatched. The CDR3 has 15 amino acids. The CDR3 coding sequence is TGTGCCAGTAGGCTGGGACAGGGGGCGAACTATGGCTACACCTTC. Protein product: CASRLGQGANYGYTF.

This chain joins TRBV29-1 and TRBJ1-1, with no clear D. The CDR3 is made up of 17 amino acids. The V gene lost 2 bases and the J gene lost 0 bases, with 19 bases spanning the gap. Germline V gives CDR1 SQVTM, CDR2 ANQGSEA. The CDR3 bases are TGCAGCGTTGAACATACCCGGACTCTCCAGATGAACACTGAAGCTTTCTTT. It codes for CSVEHTRTLQMNTEAFF.

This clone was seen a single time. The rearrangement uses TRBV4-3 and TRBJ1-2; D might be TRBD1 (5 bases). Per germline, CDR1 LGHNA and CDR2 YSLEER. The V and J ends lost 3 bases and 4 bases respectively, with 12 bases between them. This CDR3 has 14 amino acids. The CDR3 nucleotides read TGCGCCAGCAGCCATCCGGGGGTGGGCTATGGCTACACCTTC. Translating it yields CASSHPGVGYGYTF.

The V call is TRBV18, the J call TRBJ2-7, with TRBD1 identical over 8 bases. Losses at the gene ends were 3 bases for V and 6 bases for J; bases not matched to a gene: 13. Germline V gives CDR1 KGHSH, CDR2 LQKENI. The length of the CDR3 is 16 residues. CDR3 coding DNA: TGTGCCAGCTCACCGAGTTTGGGACAGGCCCTACGCGAGCAGTACTTC. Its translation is CASSPSLGQALREQYF. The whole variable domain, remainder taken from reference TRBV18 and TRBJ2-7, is NAGVMQNPRHLVRRRGQEARLRCSPMKGHSHVYWYRQLPEEGLKFMVYLQKENIIDESGMPKERFSAEFPKEGPSILRIQQVVRGDSAAYFCASSPSLGQALREQYFGPGTRLTVT.

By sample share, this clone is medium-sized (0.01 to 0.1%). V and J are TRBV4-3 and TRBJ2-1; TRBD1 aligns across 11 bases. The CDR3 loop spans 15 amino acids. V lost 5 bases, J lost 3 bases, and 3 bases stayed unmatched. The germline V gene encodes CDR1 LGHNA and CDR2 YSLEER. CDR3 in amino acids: CASSKGTGGYNEQFF. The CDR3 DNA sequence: TGCGCCAGCAGCAAAGGGACAGGGGGCTACAATGAGCAGTTCTTC.

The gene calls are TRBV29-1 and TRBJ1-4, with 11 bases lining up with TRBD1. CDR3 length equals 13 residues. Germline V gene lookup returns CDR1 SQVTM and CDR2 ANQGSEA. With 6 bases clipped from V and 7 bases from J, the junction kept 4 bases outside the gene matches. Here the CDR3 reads CSVIGTGGEKLFF. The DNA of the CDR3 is TGCAGCGTCATCGGGACAGGGGGTGAAAAACTGTTTTTT.

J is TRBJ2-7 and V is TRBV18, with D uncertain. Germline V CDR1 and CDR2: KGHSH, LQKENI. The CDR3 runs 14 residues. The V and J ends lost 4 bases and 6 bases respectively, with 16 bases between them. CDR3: CASSLTVPPSEQYF. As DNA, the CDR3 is TGTGCCAGCTCACTTACAGTTCCCCCCAGCGAGCAGTACTTC.

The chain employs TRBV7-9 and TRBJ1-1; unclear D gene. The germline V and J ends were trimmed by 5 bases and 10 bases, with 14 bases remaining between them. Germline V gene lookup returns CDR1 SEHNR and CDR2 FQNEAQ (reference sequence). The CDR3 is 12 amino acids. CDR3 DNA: TGTGCCAGCAGCCCAAACACCGATGGAGCTTTCTTT. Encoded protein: CASSPNTDGAFF.

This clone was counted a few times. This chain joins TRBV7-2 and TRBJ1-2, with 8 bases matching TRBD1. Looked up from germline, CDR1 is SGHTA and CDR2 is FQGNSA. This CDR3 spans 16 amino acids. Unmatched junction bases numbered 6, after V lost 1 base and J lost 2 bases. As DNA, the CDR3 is TGTGCCAGCAGCTTAGGGGGCAGGGGGCCAAACTATGGCTACACCTTC. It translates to CASSLGGRGPNYGYTF.

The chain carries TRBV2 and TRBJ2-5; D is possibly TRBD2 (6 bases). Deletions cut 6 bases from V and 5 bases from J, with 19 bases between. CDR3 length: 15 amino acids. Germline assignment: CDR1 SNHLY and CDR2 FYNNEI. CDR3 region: CASRPTGVLGETQYF. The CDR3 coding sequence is TGTGCCAGCAGGCCGACGGGGGTCCTTGGTGAGACCCAGTACTTC.

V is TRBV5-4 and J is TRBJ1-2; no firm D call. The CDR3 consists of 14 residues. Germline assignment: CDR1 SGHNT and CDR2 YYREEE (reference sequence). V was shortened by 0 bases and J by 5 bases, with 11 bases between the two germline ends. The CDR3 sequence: CASSLGSTPYGYTF. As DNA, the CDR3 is TGTGCCAGCAGCTTGGGGAGTACCCCATATGGCTACACCTTC.

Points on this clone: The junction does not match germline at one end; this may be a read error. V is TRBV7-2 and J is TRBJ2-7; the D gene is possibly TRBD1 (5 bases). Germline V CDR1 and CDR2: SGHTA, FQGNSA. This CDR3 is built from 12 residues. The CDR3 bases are TGTGCCAGCAGCTTCGAGACAGTCAACTTATCTTTC. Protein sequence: CASSFETVNLSF.

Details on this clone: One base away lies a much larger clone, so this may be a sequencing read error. DNA of the CDR3: TGTGCCAACAGTACGACAGGGGAGGGCACAGATACGCAGTATTTT. Translated, it gives CANSTTGEGTDTQYF. V usage is TRBV6-4 and J usage is TRBJ2-3; TRBD1 matches 8 bases. CDR1 is MRHNA and CDR2 is SNTAGT in the germline V gene. The CDR3 contains 15 residues.

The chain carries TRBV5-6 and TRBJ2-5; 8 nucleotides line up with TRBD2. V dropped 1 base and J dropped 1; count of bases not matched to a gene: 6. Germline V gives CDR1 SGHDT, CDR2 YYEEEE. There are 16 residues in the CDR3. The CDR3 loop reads CASSLKGSGGQETQYF. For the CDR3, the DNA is TGTGCCAGCAGCTTGAAGGGAAGCGGGGGCCAAGAGACCCAGTACTTC.

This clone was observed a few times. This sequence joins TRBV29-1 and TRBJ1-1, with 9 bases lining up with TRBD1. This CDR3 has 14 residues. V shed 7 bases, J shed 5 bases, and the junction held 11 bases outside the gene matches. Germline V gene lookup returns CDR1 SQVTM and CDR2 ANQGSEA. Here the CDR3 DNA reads TGCAGCGCCTACGGGGACAGGGAGTCAACTGAAGCTTTCTTT. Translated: CSAYGDRESTEAFF. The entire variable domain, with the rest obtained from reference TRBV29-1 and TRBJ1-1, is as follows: SAVISQKPSRDICQRGTSLTIQCQVDSQVTMMFWYRQQPGQSLTLIATANQGSEATYESGFVIDKFPISRPNLTFSTLTVSNMSPEDSSIYLCSAYGDRESTEAFFGQGTRLTVV.

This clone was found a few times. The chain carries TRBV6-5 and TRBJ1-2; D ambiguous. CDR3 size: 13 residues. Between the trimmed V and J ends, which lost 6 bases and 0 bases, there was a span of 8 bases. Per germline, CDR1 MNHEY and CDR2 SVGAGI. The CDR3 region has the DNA TGTGCCAGCAGAGCCTCGGCTAACTATGGCTACACCTTC. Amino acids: CASRASANYGYTF.

CDR3 sequence reads: CASSPRTGPEQFF. Here the CDR3 DNA reads TGTGCCAGCAGTCCTCGGACTGGCCCTGAGCAGTTCTTC. This chain links TRBV2 with TRBJ2-1; D is perhaps TRBD2 (5 bases). This CDR3 comprises 13 residues. Trimming left V 5 bases short and J 9 bases short, with 14 bases between. CDR1 and CDR2 (germline): SNHLY, FYNNEI.

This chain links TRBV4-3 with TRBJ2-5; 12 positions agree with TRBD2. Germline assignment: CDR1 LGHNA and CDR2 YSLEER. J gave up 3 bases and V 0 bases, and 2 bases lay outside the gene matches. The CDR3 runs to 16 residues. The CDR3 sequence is CASSQELAGGKETQYF. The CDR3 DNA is TGCGCCAGCAGCCAAGAACTAGCGGGGGGTAAAGAGACCCAGTACTTC.